Given below is one T cell receptor (beta chain) in context. The source of the sample is a study of T cell responses to AZD1222 COVID-19 vaccine. The protocol was immunoSEQ multiplex PCR, while the TCRdb copy is restricted to in-frame clones and leaves out a portion. This sample has over 90,000 clones; around 90% occur once, and the top ten carry roughly 22%. The TCR originated in an adult in good health. Sequencing was performed on peripheral blood, taken on day 0 of AZD1222 vaccination.

CDR3 DNA: TGCGCCAGCAGCACCCCGGGACAGGGCGGGAATGAGCAGTTCTTC. It specifies CASSTPGQGGNEQFF. The chain carries TRBV5-1 and TRBJ2-1; 9 positions match TRBD1. Trimming removed 4 bases from V and 7 bases from J; junction bases left unmatched: 9. CDR1 SGHRS and CDR2 YFSETQ come from the germline V gene. The CDR3 has 15 amino acids.